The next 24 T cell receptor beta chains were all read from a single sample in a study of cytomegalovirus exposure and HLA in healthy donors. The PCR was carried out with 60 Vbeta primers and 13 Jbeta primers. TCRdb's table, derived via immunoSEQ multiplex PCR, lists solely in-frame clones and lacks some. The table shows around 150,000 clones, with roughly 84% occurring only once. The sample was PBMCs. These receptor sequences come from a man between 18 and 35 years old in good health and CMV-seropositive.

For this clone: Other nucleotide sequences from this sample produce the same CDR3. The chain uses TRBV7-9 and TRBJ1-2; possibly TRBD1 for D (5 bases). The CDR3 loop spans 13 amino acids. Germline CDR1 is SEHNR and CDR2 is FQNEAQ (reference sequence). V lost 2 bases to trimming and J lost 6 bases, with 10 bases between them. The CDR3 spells CASSLSAGNGYTF. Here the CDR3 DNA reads TGTGCCAGCAGCTTATCGGCAGGGAATGGCTACACCTTC. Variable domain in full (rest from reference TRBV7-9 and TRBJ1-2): DTGVSQNPRHKITKRGQNVTFRCDPISEHNRLYWYRQTLGQGPEFLTYFQNEAQLEKSRLLSDRFSAERPKGSFSTLEIQRTEQGDSAMYLCASSLSAGNGYTFGSGTRLTVV.

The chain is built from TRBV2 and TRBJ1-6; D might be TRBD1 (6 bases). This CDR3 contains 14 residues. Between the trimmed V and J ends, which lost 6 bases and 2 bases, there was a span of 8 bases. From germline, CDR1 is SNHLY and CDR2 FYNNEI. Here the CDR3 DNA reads TGTGCCAGCAGAGGGGGGGCCTATAATTCACCCCTCCACTTT. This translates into CASRGGAYNSPLHF.

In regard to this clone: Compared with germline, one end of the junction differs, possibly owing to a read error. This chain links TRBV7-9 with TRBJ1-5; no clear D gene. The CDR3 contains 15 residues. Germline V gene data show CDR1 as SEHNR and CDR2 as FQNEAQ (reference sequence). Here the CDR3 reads CSSSLGGQLNQPQHF. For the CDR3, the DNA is TGTTCCAGCAGCTTAGGAGGCCAGCTCAATCAGCCCCAGCATTTT.

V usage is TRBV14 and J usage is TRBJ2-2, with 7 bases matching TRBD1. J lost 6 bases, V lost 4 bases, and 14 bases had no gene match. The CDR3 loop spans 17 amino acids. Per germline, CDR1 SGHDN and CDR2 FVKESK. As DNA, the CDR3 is TGTGCCAGCAGCCTACTACAGGGGTCGAGTTACCCCGGGGAGCTGTTTTTT. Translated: CASSLLQGSSYPGELFF.

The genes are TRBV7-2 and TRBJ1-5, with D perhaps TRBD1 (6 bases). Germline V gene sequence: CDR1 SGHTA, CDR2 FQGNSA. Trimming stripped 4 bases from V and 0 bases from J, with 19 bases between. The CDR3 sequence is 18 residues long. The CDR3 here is CASSSGLGGPISNQPQHF. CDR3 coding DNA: TGTGCCAGCAGCTCCGGGCTTGGGGGCCCCATTAGCAATCAGCCCCAGCATTTT.

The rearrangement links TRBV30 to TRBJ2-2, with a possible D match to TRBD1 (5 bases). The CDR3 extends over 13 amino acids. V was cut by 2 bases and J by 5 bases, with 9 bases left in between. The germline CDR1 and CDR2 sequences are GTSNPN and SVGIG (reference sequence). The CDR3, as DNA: TGTGCCTGGAGTTCTCCAGGGACCGGGGAGCTGTTTTTT. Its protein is CAWSSPGTGELFF.

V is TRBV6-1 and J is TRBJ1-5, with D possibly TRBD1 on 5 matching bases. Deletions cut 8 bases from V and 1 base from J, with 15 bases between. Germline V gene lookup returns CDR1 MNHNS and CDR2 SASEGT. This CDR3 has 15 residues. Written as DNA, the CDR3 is TGTGCCAGCTCCGAACAGAGGACAAGCAATCAGCCCCAGCATTTT. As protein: CASSEQRTSNQPQHF.

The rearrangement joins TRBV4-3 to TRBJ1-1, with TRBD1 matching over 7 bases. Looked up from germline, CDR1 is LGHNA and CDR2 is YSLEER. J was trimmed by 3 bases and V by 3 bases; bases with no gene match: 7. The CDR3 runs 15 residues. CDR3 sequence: CASSQTTGYDTEAFF. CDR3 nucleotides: TGCGCCAGCAGCCAGACGACAGGGTATGACACTGAAGCTTTCTTT.

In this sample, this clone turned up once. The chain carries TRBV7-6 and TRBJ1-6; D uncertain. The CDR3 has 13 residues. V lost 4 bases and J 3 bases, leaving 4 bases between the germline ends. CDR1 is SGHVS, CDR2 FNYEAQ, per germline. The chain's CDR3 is CASSSYYNSPLHF. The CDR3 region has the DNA TGTGCCAGCAGCTCCTACTATAATTCACCCCTCCACTTT.

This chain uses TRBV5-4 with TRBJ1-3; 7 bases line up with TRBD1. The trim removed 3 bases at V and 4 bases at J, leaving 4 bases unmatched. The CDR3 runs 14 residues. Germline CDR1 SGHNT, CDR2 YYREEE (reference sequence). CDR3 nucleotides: TGTGCCAGCAGCTACGACAGGGTCGGAAACACCATATATTTT. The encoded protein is CASSYDRVGNTIYF. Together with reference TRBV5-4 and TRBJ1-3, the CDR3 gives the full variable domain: ETGVTQSPTHLIKTRGQQVTLRCSSQSGHNTVSWYQQALGQGPQFIFQYYREEENGRGNFPPRFSGLQFPNYSSELNVNALELDDSALYLCASSYDRVGNTIYFGEGSWLTVV.

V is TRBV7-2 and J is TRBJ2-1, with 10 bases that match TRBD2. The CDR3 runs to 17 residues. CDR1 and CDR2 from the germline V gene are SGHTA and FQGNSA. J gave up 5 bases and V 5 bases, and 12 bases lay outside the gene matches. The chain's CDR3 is CASSRLLTSGANNEQFF. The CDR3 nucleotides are TGTGCCAGCAGCCGATTATTAACTAGCGGGGCGAACAATGAGCAGTTCTTC. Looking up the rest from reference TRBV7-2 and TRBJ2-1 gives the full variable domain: GAGVSQSPSNKVTEKGKDVELRCDPISGHTALYWYRQSLGQGLEFLIYFQGNSAPDKSGLPSDRFSAERTGGSVSTLTIQRTQQEDSAVYLCASSRLLTSGANNEQFFGPGTRLTVL.

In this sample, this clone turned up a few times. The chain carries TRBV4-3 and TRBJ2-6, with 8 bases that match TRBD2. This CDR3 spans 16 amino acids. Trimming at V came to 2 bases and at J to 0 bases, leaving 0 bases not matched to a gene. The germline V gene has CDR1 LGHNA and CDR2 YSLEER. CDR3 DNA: TGCGCCAGCAGCCAAACTAGCGGCTCTGGGGCCAACGTCCTGACTTTC. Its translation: CASSQTSGSGANVLTF.

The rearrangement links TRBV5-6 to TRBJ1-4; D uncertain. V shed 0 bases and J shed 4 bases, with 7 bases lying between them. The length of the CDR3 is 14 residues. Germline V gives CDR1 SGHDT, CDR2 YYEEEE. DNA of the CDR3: TGTGCCAGCAGCTTGGGACACCTTAATGAAAAACTGTTTTTT. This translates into CASSLGHLNEKLFF.

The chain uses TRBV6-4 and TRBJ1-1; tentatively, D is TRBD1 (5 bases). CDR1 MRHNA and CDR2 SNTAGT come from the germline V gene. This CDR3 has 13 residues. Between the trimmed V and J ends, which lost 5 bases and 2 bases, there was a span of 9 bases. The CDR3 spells CASSQTVNTEAFF. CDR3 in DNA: TGTGCCAGCAGTCAGACAGTCAACACTGAAGCTTTCTTT.

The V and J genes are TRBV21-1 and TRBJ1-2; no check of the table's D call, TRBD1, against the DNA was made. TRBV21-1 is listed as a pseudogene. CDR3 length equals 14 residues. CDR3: CASRTGTEYYGYTF. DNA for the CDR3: TGTGCCAGCAGGACCGGGACAGAGTACTATGGCTACACCTTC.

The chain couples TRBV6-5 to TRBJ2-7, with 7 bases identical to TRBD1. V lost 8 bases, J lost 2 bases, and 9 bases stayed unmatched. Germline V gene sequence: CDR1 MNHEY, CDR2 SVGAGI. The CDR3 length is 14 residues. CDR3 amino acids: CASGPGTATYEQYF. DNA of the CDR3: TGTGCCAGCGGACCCGGGACAGCAACCTACGAGCAGTACTTC.

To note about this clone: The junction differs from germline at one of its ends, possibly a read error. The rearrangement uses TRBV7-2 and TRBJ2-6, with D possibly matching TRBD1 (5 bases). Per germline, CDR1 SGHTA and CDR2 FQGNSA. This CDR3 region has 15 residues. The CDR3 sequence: CASSQLLSGANGLTF. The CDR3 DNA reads TGTGCCAGCAGCCAACTGCTATCTGGGGCCAACGGCCTGACTTTC.

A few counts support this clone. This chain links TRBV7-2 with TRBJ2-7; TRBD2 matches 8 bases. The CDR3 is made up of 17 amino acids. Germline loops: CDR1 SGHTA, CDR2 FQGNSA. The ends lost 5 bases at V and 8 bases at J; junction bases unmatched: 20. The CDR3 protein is CASSPRLSGGSPLKQYF. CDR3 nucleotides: TGTGCCAGCAGCCCCCGGTTAAGCGGGGGATCCCCTTTGAAGCAGTACTTC.

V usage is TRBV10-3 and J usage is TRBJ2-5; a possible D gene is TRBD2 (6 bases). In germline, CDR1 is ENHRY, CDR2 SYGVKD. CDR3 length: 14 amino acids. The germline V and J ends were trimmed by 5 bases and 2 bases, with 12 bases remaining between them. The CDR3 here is CAISNRDLQETQYF. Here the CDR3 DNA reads TGTGCCATCAGTAACCGGGACTTACAAGAGACCCAGTACTTC.

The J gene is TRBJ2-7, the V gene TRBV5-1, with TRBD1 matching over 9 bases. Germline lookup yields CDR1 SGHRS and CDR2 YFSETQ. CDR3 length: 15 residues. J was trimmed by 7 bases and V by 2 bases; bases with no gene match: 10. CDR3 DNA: TGCGCCAGCAGCTTTCTGACAGGGGGGTATGGGGAGCAGTACTTC. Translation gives CASSFLTGGYGEQYF.

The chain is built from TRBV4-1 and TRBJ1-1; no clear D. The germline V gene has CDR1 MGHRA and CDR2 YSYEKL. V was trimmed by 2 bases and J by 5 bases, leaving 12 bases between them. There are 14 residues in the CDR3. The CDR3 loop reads CASSQYIGGTEAFF. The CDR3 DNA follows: TGCGCCAGCAGCCAATACATCGGCGGGACTGAAGCTTTCTTT.

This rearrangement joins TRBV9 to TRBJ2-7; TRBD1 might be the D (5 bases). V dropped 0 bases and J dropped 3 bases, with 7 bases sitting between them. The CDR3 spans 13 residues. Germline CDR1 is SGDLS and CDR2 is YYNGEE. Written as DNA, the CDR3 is TGTGCCAGCAGCGTAGCCCAGGGCTACGAGCAGTACTTC. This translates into CASSVAQGYEQYF.

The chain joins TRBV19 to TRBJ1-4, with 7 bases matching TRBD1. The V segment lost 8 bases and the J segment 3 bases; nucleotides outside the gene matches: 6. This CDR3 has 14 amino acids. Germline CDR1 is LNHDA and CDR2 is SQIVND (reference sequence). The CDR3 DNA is TGTGCCAGTGGGACAGATCGCCCTAATGAAAAACTGTTTTTT. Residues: CASGTDRPNEKLFF.

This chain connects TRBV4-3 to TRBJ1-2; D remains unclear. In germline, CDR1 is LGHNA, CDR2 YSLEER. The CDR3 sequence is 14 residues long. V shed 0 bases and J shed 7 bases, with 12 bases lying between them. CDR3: CASSQERGFSGYTF. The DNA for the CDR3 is TGCGCCAGCAGCCAAGAAAGAGGGTTCAGTGGCTACACCTTC.